A single sample gave rise to the 19 T cell receptor beta chains below, sequenced in a study of cytomegalovirus exposure and HLA in healthy donors. Researchers ran the PCR with 60 Vbeta and 13 Jbeta primers. Method: immunoSEQ multiplex PCR; TCRdb's copy keeps in-frame clones and lacks some. There are about 82,000 clones in the sample; about 77% occur only once, and 3% to 3.5% lies in the top ten. The sequenced sample was PBMCs. Receptor source: a man aged 45-65 years in good health and CMV-seronegative.

The gene calls are TRBV4-2 and TRBJ2-1, with D hard to call. There are 15 residues in the CDR3. Trimming removed 0 bases at V and 7 bases at J, with 13 bases between. CDR1 is LGHNA and CDR2 is YNFKEQ in the germline V gene. The CDR3 loop is CASSQDLASMNEQFF. The CDR3 DNA sequence: TGTGCCAGCAGCCAAGATTTGGCCTCCATGAATGAGCAGTTCTTC.

This clone was counted between two and nine times. The chain uses TRBV5-1 and TRBJ2-3; 12 bases align to TRBD2. The CDR3 extends over 16 amino acids. The trim removed 0 bases at V and 6 bases at J, leaving 5 bases unmatched. The germline V gene encodes CDR1 SGHRS and CDR2 YFSETQ. The chain's CDR3 is CASSLVLAGGQDTQYF. In DNA form, the CDR3 reads TGCGCCAGCAGCTTGGTTCTAGCGGGGGGGCAGGATACGCAGTATTTT.

The V and J genes are TRBV6-4 and TRBJ2-3; the D gene is possibly TRBD2 (7 bases). The CDR3 is made up of 15 amino acids. The germline gives CDR1 MRHNA, CDR2 SNTAGT. V dropped 4 bases and J dropped 4 bases, with 15 bases sitting between them. CDR3 in DNA: TGTGCCAGCAGTGTCCGGGGCGGGGGCCCAGATACGCAGTATTTT. It codes for CASSVRGGGPDTQYF.

This chain uses TRBV5-1 with TRBJ1-1; D gene unclear. The CDR3 consists of 13 residues. The V and J ends lost 7 bases and 6 bases respectively, with 16 bases between them. In germline, CDR1 is SGHRS, CDR2 YFSETQ. CDR3 protein: CASRTGIRAEAFF. The CDR3 coding sequence is TGCGCCAGCCGAACGGGGATTCGCGCTGAAGCTTTCTTT.

This clone was detected a few times. The chain uses TRBV4-1 and TRBJ1-1; perhaps TRBD1 as D (5 bases). The germline CDR1 and CDR2 sequences are MGHRA and YSYEKL. V gave up 3 bases and J gave up 1 base, with 12 bases separating them. There are 15 residues in the CDR3. CDR3 sequence (DNA): TGCGCCAGCAGCCATATGGGGGGTGGGAACACTGAAGCTTTCTTT. Residues: CASSHMGGGNTEAFF.

Here the CDR3 reads CAGEAATNYGYTF. Here the CDR3 DNA reads TGTGCCGGCGAGGCAGCTACTAACTATGGCTACACCTTC. The chain joins TRBV30 to TRBJ1-2, with unresolved D. The CDR3 spans 13 residues. Germline loops: CDR1 GTSNPN, CDR2 SVGIG (reference sequence). V was cut by 8 bases and J by 0 bases, with 13 bases left in between.

The chain links TRBV4-1 to TRBJ1-2; 9 nucleotides match TRBD1. V was pared by 5 bases and J by 12 bases, with 10 bases of the junction left unmatched. In germline, CDR1 is MGHRA, CDR2 YSYEKL. This CDR3 has 13 amino acids. DNA for the CDR3: TGCGCCAGCAGCAAAGCCACAGGACAGGGGAACACCTTC. It translates to CASSKATGQGNTF.

The J gene is TRBJ2-7, the V gene TRBV2; TRBD2 agrees at 10 bases. This CDR3 comprises 15 residues. Trimming took 4 bases from V and 5 from J; bases not matched to a gene: 8. Germline V lookup: CDR1 SNHLY, CDR2 FYNNEI. The CDR3 region has the DNA TGTGCCAGCAGTGGTCCAGCGGGGGGGAAAAACGAGCAGTACTTC. It encodes CASSGPAGGKNEQYF.

The rearrangement links TRBV7-3 to TRBJ2-7; 8 nucleotides align to TRBD1. Germline lookup yields CDR1 SGHTA and CDR2 FQGTGA. The CDR3 spans 15 residues. V shed 5 bases, J shed 3 bases, and the junction held 9 bases outside the gene matches. For the CDR3, the DNA is TGTGCCAGCAGCCCAGGGGGCGGGGCCCGCTACGAGCAGTACTTC. This sequence encodes CASSPGGGARYEQYF.

This chain uses TRBV5-5 with TRBJ1-5; 9 nucleotides line up with TRBD1. Trimming removed 5 bases from V and 5 bases from J; junction bases left unmatched: 11. There are 16 residues in the CDR3. From germline, CDR1 is SGHKS and CDR2 YYEKEE (reference sequence). Written as DNA, the CDR3 is TGTGCCAGCAGGGACGAGAAGGGACAGGGATATCAGCCCCAGCATTTT. It yields the protein CASRDEKGQGYQPQHF.

The chain employs TRBV19 and TRBJ1-6; 8 bases map to TRBD1. The CDR3 length is 14 residues. Germline lookup yields CDR1 LNHDA and CDR2 SQIVND (reference sequence). V lost 5 bases to trimming and J lost 9 bases; unmatched junction nucleotides: 6. As DNA, the CDR3 is TGTGCCAGTAGTCCGGGACAGGATGGTTCACCCCTCCACTTT. As protein: CASSPGQDGSPLHF.

CDR3 protein: CASSYSDRGQDSPLHF. As DNA, the CDR3 is TGTGCCAGCAGTTACTCAGACAGGGGGCAGGATTCACCCCTCCACTTT. The chain couples TRBV6-6 to TRBJ1-6; 10 bases map to TRBD1. The CDR3 runs 16 residues. The trim removed 0 bases at V and 8 bases at J, leaving 4 bases unmatched. Germline CDR1 reads MNHNY; CDR2 reads SVGAGI (reference sequence).

The chain combines TRBV7-2 with TRBJ2-7; 7 nucleotides align to TRBD2. V lost 7 bases to trimming and J lost 1 base; unmatched junction nucleotides: 7. This CDR3 contains 14 residues. From germline, CDR1 is SGHTA and CDR2 FQGNSA. The CDR3 protein is CASNLGGSSYEQYF. For the CDR3, the DNA is TGTGCCAGCAACTTGGGAGGGTCTTCCTACGAGCAGTACTTC.

The sample holds a few counts of this clone. The gene calls are TRBV6-1 and TRBJ1-3; TRBD1 is a possible D gene (5 bases). This CDR3 has 16 residues. V was shortened by 1 base and J by 0 bases, with 10 bases between the two germline ends. Germline-derived CDR1 and CDR2 are MNHNS and SASEGT. The chain's CDR3 is CASSEGGSYSGNTIYF. The CDR3 DNA reads as TGTGCCAGCAGTGAAGGGGGCAGCTACTCTGGAAACACCATATATTTT.

The chain is built from TRBV2 and TRBJ1-2, with TRBD1 as a possible D gene (6 bases). Trimming removed 1 base from V and 6 bases from J, with 18 bases in between. The CDR3 covers 16 residues. Looked up from germline, CDR1 is SNHLY and CDR2 is FYNNEI. The CDR3 bases are TGTGCCAGCAGTGAAGGCCAGGGAGGGGGGACACATGGCTACACCTTC. Translated: CASSEGQGGGTHGYTF.

The chain employs TRBV12-5 and TRBJ1-4; the D gene is possibly TRBD1 (6 bases). The CDR3 extends over 14 amino acids. V lost 3 bases to trimming and J lost 8 bases, with 13 bases between them. Germline CDR1 reads LGHNT; CDR2 reads FRNRAP. The chain's CDR3 is CASGLWGHLEKLFF. Written as DNA, the CDR3 is TGTGCTAGTGGTTTATGGGGGCATTTGGAAAAACTGTTTTTT.

The chain employs TRBV6-4 and TRBJ2-1, with D hard to call. Germline assignment: CDR1 MRHNA and CDR2 SNTAGT. The CDR3 has 16 residues. V lost 3 bases to trimming and J lost 1 base, with 13 bases between them. The CDR3 sequence is CASSEARSPSYNEQFF. CDR3 bases: TGTGCCAGCAGTGAGGCCAGATCCCCTTCCTACAATGAGCAGTTCTTC.

The V gene is TRBV5-4, the J gene TRBJ1-2; possible D gene TRBD1, 6 bases. There are 13 residues in the CDR3. CDR1 and CDR2 (germline): SGHNT, YYREEE (reference sequence). Trimming removed 4 bases from V and 7 bases from J, with 14 bases in between. This chain's CDR3 is CASSPAGGSGYTF. The CDR3, as DNA: TGTGCCAGCAGCCCGGCTGGGGGCTCTGGCTACACCTTC.

This chain links TRBV19 with TRBJ1-1, with D unclear. Trimming stripped 3 bases from V and 0 bases from J, with 8 bases between. This CDR3 contains 14 residues. Germline V CDR1 and CDR2: LNHDA, SQIVND (reference sequence). The CDR3 reads CASSIGRVNTEAFF. The CDR3, as DNA: TGTGCCAGTAGTATCGGGAGGGTGAACACTGAAGCTTTCTTT.